This T cell receptor (beta chain) was sequenced in a study of vaccination and CD4 T cells after COVID-19. For the study at large: The cells were exposed to overlapping spike peptides originating from SARS-CoV-2, HCoV-NL63, HCoV-OC43 and HCoV-229E for stimulation. In the control cultures, a CEFX pool, an HIV-1 Nef pool, or no peptide was supplied.

Once obtained from cultured CD4+ T cells, the DNA was sequenced using the Oncomine TCR Beta short-read assay. Using the QIAamp micro DNA kit, genomic DNA was extracted from the CD4+ T cells that had been cultured. TCRdb independently ran MiXCR on the PCR reads; one entry per CDR3 protein. Of about 18,000 distinct CDR3 sequences listed, around 80% were seen once; the top ten hold about a sixth. As regards this clonotype: Its antigen is unidentified.

V lost 3 bases to trimming and J lost 5 bases, with 16 bases between them. The length of the CDR3 is 15 residues. Treatment indicated: roughly ten-day PBMC culture with coronavirus spike peptide pools or control peptides (ViraFEST assay). The J gene is TRBJ1-2, the V gene TRBV12-3 or TRBV12-4, with D possibly matching TRBD1 (6 bases). This TCR was recovered from a human donor who received a COVID-19 vaccine. The source was CD4+ T cells from blood, cultured in vitro, collected after SARS-CoV-2 vaccination. CDR3 sequence reads: CASSFGGALWYGYTF. In DNA, the CDR3 is TGTGCCAGCAGTTTCGGGGGGGCGCTCTGGTATGGCTACACCTTC.